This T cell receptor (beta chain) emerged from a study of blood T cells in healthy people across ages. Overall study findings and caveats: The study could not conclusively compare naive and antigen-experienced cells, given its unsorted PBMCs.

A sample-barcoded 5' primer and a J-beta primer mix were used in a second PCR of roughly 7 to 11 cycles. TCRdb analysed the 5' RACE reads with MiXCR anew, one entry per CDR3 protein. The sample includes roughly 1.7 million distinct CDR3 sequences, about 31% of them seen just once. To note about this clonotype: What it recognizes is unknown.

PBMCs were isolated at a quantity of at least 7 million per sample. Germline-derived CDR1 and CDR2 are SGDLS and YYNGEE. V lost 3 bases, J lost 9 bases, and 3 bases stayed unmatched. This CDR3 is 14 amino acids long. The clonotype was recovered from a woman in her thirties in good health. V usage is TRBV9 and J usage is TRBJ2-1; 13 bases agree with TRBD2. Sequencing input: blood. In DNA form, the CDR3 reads TGTGCCAGCAGCGGCGGACTAGCGGGAGCTGAGCAGTTCTTC. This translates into CASSGGLAGAEQFF.